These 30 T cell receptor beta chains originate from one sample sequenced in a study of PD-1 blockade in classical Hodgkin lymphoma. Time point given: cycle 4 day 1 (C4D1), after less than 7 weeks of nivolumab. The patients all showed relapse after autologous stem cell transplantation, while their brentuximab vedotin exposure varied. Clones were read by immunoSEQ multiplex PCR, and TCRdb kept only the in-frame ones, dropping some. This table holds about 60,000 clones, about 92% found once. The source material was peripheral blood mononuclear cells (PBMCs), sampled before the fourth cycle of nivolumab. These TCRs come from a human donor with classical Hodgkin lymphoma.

This CDR3 reads CASGLWGGGSTDTQYF. The CDR3 DNA sequence: TGTGCCAGCGGGTTATGGGGCGGCGGCTCCACAGATACGCAGTATTTT. The chain is built from TRBV11-2 and TRBJ2-3, with D possibly being TRBD1 (5 bases). The germline gives CDR1 SGHAT, CDR2 FQNNGV. The CDR3 spans 16 residues. The germline V and J ends were trimmed by 8 bases and 2 bases, with 20 bases remaining between them.

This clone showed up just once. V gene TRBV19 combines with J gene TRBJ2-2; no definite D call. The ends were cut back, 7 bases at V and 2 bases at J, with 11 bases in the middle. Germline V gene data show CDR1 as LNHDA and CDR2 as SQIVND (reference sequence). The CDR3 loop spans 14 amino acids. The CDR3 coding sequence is TGTGCCAGTATGGTAGGGCTTAACACCGGGGAGCTGTTTTTT. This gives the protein CASMVGLNTGELFF.

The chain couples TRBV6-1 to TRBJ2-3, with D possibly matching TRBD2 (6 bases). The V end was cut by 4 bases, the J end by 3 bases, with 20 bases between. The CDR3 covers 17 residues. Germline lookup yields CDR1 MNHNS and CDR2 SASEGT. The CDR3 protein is CASSGSESGGWTDTQYF. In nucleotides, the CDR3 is TGTGCCAGCAGTGGCTCCGAGAGCGGAGGGTGGACAGATACGCAGTATTTT.

CDR3 nucleotides: TGTGCCACTAGAGGGCTCCCAGACTACAATGAGCAGTTCTTC. The encoded protein is CATRGLPDYNEQFF. The V and J genes are TRBV28 and TRBJ2-1; D is perhaps TRBD2 (5 bases). V dropped 10 bases and J dropped 3 bases, with 16 bases sitting between them. Germline assignment: CDR1 MDHEN and CDR2 SYDVKM. This CDR3 has 14 residues.

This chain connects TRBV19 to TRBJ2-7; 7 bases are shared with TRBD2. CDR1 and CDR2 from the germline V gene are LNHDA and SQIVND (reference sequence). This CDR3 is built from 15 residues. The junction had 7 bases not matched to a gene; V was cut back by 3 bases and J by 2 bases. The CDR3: CASSITPSGTYEQYF. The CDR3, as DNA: TGTGCCAGTAGTATTACGCCTAGCGGTACCTACGAGCAGTACTTC.

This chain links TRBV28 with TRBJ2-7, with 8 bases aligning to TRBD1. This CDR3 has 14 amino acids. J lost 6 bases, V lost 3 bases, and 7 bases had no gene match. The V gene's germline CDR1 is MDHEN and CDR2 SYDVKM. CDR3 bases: TGTGCCAGCAGTTTGACCCGACAGGGGACCGAGCAGTACTTC. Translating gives CASSLTRQGTEQYF.

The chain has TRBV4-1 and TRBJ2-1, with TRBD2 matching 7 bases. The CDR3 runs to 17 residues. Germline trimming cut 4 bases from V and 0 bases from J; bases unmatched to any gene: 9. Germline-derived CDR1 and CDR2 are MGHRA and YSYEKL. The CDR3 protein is CASSPTRAGDSYNEQFF. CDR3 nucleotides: TGCGCCAGCAGCCCGACTAGGGCGGGGGACTCCTACAATGAGCAGTTCTTC.

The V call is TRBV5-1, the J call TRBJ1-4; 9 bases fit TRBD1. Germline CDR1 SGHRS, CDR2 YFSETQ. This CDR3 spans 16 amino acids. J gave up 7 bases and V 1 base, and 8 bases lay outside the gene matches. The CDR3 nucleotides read TGCGCCAGCAGCTTGAAGTACAGGGGGCTTGGTGAAAAACTGTTTTTT. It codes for CASSLKYRGLGEKLFF.

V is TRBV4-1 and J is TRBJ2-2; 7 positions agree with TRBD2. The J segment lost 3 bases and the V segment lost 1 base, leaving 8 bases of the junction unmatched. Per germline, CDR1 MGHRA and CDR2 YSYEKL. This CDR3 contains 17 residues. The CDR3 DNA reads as TGCGCCAGCAGCCAAGTGGCTAGCGGTTACCACACCGGGGAGCTGTTTTTT. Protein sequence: CASSQVASGYHTGELFF.

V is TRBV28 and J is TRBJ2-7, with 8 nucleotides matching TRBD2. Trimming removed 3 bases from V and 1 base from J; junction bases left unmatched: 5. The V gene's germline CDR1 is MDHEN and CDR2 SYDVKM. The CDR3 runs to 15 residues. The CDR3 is CASSFGGLGSYEQYF. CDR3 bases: TGTGCCAGCAGTTTTGGGGGACTAGGGTCCTACGAGCAGTACTTC.

The CDR3 sequence is CASSQDSYSSTDTQYF. The CDR3 DNA is TGTGCCAGCAGCCAAGATAGCTACAGCTCCACAGATACGCAGTATTTT. This sequence joins TRBV4-2 and TRBJ2-3; no clear D gene. Trimming stripped 0 bases from V and 2 bases from J, with 12 bases between. Germline CDR1 is LGHNA and CDR2 is YNFKEQ. The CDR3 is 16 residues long.

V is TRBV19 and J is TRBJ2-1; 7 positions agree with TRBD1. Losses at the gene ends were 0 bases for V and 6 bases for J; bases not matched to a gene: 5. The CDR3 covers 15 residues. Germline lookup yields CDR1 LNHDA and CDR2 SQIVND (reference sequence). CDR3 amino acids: CASSIEDRRVNEQFF. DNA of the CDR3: TGTGCCAGTAGTATAGAGGACAGGCGGGTCAATGAGCAGTTCTTC.

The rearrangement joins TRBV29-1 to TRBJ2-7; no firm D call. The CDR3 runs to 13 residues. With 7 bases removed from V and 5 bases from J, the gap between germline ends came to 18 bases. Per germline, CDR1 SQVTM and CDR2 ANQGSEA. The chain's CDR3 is CSARLPARDEQYF. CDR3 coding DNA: TGCAGCGCCCGCCTCCCGGCCCGCGACGAGCAGTACTTC.

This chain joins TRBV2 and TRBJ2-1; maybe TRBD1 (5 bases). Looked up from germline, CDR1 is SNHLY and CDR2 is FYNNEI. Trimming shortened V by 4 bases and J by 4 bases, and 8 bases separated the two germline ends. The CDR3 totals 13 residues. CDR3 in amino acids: CASSGDSYNEQFF. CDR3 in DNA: TGTGCCAGCAGTGGAGACAGTTACAATGAGCAGTTCTTC.

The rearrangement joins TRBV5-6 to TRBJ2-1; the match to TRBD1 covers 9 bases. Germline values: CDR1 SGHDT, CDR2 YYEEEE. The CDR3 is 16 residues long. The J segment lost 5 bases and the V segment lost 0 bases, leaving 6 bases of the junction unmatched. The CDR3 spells CASSLVFGQGHNEQFF. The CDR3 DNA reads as TGTGCCAGCAGCTTGGTTTTCGGACAGGGGCACAATGAGCAGTTCTTC.

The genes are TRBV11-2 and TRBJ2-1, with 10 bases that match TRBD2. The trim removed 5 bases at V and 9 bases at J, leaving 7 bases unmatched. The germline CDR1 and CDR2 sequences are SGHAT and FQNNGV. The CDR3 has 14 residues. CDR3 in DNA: TGTGCCAGCAGCGCTTACGGACTAGCGGCTGAGCAGTTCTTC. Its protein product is CASSAYGLAAEQFF.

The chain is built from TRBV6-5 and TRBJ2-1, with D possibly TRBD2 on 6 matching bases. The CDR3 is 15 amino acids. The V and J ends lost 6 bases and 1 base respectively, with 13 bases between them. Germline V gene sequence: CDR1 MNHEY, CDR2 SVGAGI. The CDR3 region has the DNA TGTGCCAGCAGGCCCCGGGACTTTTCCTACAATGAGCAGTTCTTC. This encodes CASRPRDFSYNEQFF.

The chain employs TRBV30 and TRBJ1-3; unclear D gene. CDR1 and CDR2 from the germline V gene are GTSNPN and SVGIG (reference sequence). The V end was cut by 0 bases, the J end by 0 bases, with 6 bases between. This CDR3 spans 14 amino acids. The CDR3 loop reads CAWSVGSSGNTIYF. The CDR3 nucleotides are TGTGCCTGGAGTGTTGGCAGCTCTGGAAACACCATATATTTT.

The CDR3 DNA reads TGTGTCAGAAGCCACAGGAGAGGAATCTACGAGCAGTACTTC. It specifies CVRSHRRGIYEQYF. The rearrangement uses TRBV7-5 and TRBJ2-7; TRBD1 is the table's D call, not checked against the DNA. TRBV7-5 is a pseudogene. This CDR3 region has 14 residues.

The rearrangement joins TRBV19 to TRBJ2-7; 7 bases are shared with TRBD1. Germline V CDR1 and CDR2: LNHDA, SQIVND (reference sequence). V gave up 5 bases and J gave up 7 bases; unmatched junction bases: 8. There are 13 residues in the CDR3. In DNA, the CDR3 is TGTGCCAGTAGTCTAGGGACAGTAAAGGAGCAGTACTTC. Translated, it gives CASSLGTVKEQYF.

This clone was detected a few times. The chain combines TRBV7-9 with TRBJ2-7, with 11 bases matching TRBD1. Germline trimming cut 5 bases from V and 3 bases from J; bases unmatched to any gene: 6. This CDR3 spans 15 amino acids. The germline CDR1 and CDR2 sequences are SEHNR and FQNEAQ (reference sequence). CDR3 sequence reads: CASSHLGQGGYEQYF. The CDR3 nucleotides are TGTGCCAGCAGCCATTTGGGACAGGGGGGCTACGAGCAGTACTTC.

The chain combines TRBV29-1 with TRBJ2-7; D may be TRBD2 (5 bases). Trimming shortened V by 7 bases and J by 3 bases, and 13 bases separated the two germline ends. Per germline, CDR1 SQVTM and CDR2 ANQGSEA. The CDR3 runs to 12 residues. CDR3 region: CSALSGDYEQYF. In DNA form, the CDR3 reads TGCAGCGCTCTCAGCGGAGACTACGAGCAGTACTTC.

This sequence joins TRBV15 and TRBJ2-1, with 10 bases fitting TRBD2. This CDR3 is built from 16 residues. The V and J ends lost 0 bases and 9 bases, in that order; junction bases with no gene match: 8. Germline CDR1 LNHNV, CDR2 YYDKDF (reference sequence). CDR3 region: CATSRDILAGVAEQFF. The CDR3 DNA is TGTGCCACCAGCAGAGATATTCTAGCGGGAGTGGCTGAGCAGTTCTTC.

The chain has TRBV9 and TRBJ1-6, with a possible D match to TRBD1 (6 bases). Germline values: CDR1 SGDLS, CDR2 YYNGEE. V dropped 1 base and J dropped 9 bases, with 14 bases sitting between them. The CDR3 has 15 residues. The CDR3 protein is CASSVHREIGSPLHF. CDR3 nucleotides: TGTGCCAGCAGCGTACACAGGGAGATCGGTTCACCCCTCCACTTT.

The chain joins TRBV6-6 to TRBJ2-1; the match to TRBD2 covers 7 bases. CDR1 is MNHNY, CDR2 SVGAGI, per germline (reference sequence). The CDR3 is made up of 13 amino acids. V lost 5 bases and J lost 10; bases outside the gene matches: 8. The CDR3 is CASSPHTGGEQFF. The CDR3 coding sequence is TGTGCCAGCAGTCCACACACGGGAGGCGAGCAGTTCTTC.

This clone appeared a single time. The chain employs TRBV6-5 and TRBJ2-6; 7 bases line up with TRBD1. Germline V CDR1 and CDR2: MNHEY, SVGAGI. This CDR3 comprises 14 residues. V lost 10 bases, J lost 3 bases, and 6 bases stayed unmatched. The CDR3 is CATSRTGGANVLTF. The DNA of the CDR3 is TGTGCCACATCACGGACAGGTGGGGCCAACGTCCTGACTTTC.

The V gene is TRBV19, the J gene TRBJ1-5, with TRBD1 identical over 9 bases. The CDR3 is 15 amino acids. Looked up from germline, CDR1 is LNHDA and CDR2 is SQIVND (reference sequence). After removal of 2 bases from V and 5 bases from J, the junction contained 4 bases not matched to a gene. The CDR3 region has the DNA TGTGCCAGTAGTATAACAGGGGGCGGCTATCAGCCCCAGCATTTT. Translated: CASSITGGGYQPQHF.

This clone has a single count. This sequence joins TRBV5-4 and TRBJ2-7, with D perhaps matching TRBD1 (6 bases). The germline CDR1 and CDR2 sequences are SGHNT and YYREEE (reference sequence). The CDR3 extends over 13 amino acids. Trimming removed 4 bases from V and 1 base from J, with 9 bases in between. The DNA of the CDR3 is TGTGCCAGCAGCCTGGACAGATCCTACGAGCAGTACTTC. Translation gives CASSLDRSYEQYF.

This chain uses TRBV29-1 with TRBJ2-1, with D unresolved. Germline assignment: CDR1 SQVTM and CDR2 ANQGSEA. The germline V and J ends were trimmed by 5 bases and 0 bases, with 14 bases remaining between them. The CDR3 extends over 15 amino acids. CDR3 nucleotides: TGCAGCGTTCGTCCTACAACGAGCTCCTACAATGAGCAGTTCTTC. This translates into CSVRPTTSSYNEQFF.

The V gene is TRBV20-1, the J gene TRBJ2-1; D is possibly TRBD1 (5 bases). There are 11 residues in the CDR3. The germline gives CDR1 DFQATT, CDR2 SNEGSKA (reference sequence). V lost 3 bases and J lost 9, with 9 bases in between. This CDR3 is CSASLGVEQFF. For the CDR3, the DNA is TGCAGTGCTAGTCTAGGGGTTGAGCAGTTCTTC.